This is a list of T cell receptor beta chains from one sample in a study of blood T cell repertoires in COVID-19. Profiled with immunoSEQ multiplex PCR; TCRdb holds only in-frame clones, not every one. The repertoire has 140,000 to 150,000 clones, 70% to 90% of them found once; the top ten carry less than 7%. Sample: PBMCs or T cells enriched from blood (not recorded which). The receptor source for this set is a middle-aged woman who had recovered from COVID-19. CDR3s include the opening cysteine and the closing phenylalanine or tryptophan. A D gene is named only where the DNA matches it firmly. Size is stated for part of the rows, as once, few or many counts, or as a class when the clone is expanded.

cdr3_nt: TGTGCCAGTAGTGTCTACGCAGGGCTTCTGGTCTACGAGCAGTACTTC
cdr3_aa: CASSVYAGLLVYEQYF
clone_size: -
d_call: -
j_call: TRBJ2-7
v_call: TRBV19

cdr3_nt: TGTGCCAGCAGCGTAGCGAGCGGGAATAGGAATGAGCAGTTCTTC
cdr3_aa: CASSVASGNRNEQFF
clone_size: few
d_call: TRBD2
j_call: TRBJ2-1
v_call: TRBV9

cdr3_nt: TGTGCCAGCAGCTTTTCGACTAGCGGGTACACCGGGGAGCTGTTTTTT
cdr3_aa: CASSFSTSGYTGELFF
clone_size: -
d_call: TRBD2
j_call: TRBJ2-2
v_call: TRBV5-6

cdr3_nt: TGTGCCAGCAGGAGCGCCTCCTCTGGAAACACCATATATTTT
cdr3_aa: CASRSASSGNTIYF
clone_size: -
d_call: -
j_call: TRBJ1-3
v_call: TRBV5-6

cdr3_nt: TGTGCCAGCAGCTCGAGCGGTGCCAAAAACATTCAGTACTTC
cdr3_aa: CASSSSGAKNIQYF
clone_size: -
d_call: -
j_call: TRBJ2-4
v_call: TRBV9

cdr3_nt: TGCGCCAGCCGGGGACTAGCGGAGAGAATGCGGTACACAGATACGCAGTATTTT
cdr3_aa: CASRGLAERMRYTDTQYF
clone_size: -
d_call: TRBD2
j_call: TRBJ2-3
v_call: TRBV5-1

cdr3_nt: TGTGCCAGCACTAACGGGGGGCAAAACTATGGCTACACCTTC
cdr3_aa: CASTNGGQNYGYTF
clone_size: -
d_call: -
j_call: TRBJ1-2
v_call: TRBV6-5

cdr3_nt: TGTGCCAGCAGTTTGAGCAACAGGGGGGATCAGCCCCAGCATTTT
cdr3_aa: CASSLSNRGDQPQHF
clone_size: -
d_call: TRBD1
j_call: TRBJ1-5
v_call: TRBV27

cdr3_nt: TGTGCCAGCAGCCAGGCTAGCGGGCAACCCACAGATACGCAGTATTTT
cdr3_aa: CASSQASGQPTDTQYF
clone_size: medium-sized
d_call: TRBD2
j_call: TRBJ2-3
v_call: TRBV4-2

cdr3_nt: TGTGCCAGCAGCCTGGGACTAGACACAGATACGCAGTATTTT
cdr3_aa: CASSLGLDTDTQYF
clone_size: -
d_call: TRBD2
j_call: TRBJ2-3
v_call: TRBV3-1/TRBV3-2

cdr3_nt: TGTGCCTGGAGTGTGTTGGCAGATACTGAAGCTTTCTTT
cdr3_aa: CAWSVLADTEAFF
clone_size: -
d_call: -
j_call: TRBJ1-1
v_call: TRBV30

cdr3_nt: TGTGCCAGCAGCTTGGAGCAGGGGGCGCTGGGTTCACCCCTCCACTTT
cdr3_aa: CASSLEQGALGSPLHF
clone_size: -
d_call: TRBD1
j_call: TRBJ1-6
v_call: TRBV5-5

cdr3_nt: TGCAGCGTTGAAGTTAACAGGGATGGCTACACCTTC
cdr3_aa: CSVEVNRDGYTF
clone_size: few
d_call: -
j_call: TRBJ1-2
v_call: TRBV29-1

cdr3_nt: TGTGCCAGCAGTTCCAATGCGGCTAGCGGAGGCGAGCAGTACTTC
cdr3_aa: CASSSNAASGGEQYF
clone_size: -
d_call: TRBD2
j_call: TRBJ2-7
v_call: TRBV28

cdr3_nt: TGCGCCAGCAGCGGTAGAGGTGCAACTAATGAAAAACTGTTTTTT
cdr3_aa: CASSGRGATNEKLFF
clone_size: -
d_call: -
j_call: TRBJ1-4
v_call: TRBV4-1

cdr3_nt: TGTGCCAGCAGTTCTAGTGTCAATCAGCCCCAGCATTTT
cdr3_aa: CASSSSVNQPQHF
clone_size: -
d_call: -
j_call: TRBJ1-5
v_call: TRBV27

cdr3_nt: TGTGCCAGCAGCCAAGACACCTCCAGGCGATACTTC
cdr3_aa: CASSQDTSRRYF
clone_size: -
d_call: -
j_call: TRBJ2-7
v_call: TRBV3-1/TRBV3-2

cdr3_nt: TGTGCCAGCAGCCAAGAGAGGGATGAAAAACTGTTTTTT
cdr3_aa: CASSQERDEKLFF
clone_size: -
d_call: -
j_call: TRBJ1-4
v_call: TRBV3-1/TRBV3-2

cdr3_nt: TGTGCCATCAGTGGGCCCCGGACAGGAGCTAGCACAGATACGCAGTATTTT
cdr3_aa: CAISGPRTGASTDTQYF
clone_size: -
d_call: TRBD1
j_call: TRBJ2-3
v_call: TRBV10-3

cdr3_nt: TGTGCCAGCACATCGGGATCCTACGAGCAGTACTTC
cdr3_aa: CASTSGSYEQYF
clone_size: -
d_call: -
j_call: TRBJ2-7
v_call: TRBV27

cdr3_nt: TGCGCCAGCAGCCAAGATTCGCCCAGTCCCCCAGATACGCAGTATTTT
cdr3_aa: CASSQDSPSPPDTQYF
clone_size: -
d_call: -
j_call: TRBJ2-3
v_call: TRBV4-1

cdr3_nt: TGTGCCAGCAGTCAGACAGGGAAAGGCAATCAGCCCCAGCATTTT
cdr3_aa: CASSQTGKGNQPQHF
clone_size: -
d_call: TRBD1
j_call: TRBJ1-5
v_call: TRBV28

cdr3_nt: TGCGCCAGCAGCCAAGAATCGGGACAGGGTCGTAATCAGCCCCAGCATTTT
cdr3_aa: CASSQESGQGRNQPQHF
clone_size: -
d_call: TRBD1
j_call: TRBJ1-5
v_call: TRBV4-1

cdr3_nt: TGTGCCAGCTCATCCCTACCGGGACAGGGTCAAGAGACCCAGTACTTC
cdr3_aa: CASSSLPGQGQETQYF
clone_size: -
d_call: TRBD1
j_call: TRBJ2-5
v_call: TRBV18

cdr3_nt: TGTGCCAGTAGCTTAGTCAGGGGGGCCAATGAAAAACTGTTTTTT
cdr3_aa: CASSLVRGANEKLFF
clone_size: -
d_call: TRBD1
j_call: TRBJ1-4
v_call: TRBV19

cdr3_nt: TGTGCCAGCAGCTCATCGACAGGGTCTAACACTGAAGCTTTCTTT
cdr3_aa: CASSSSTGSNTEAFF
clone_size: -
d_call: TRBD1
j_call: TRBJ1-1
v_call: TRBV11-3

cdr3_nt: TGTGCCATCAGCCTAGACAGGTATAATCAGCCCCAGCATTTT
cdr3_aa: CAISLDRYNQPQHF
clone_size: few
d_call: -
j_call: TRBJ1-5
v_call: TRBV10-3

cdr3_nt: TGTGCCAGCAGCTTAGAGGGCAATTCACCCCTCCACTTT
cdr3_aa: CASSLEGNSPLHF
clone_size: -
d_call: -
j_call: TRBJ1-6
v_call: TRBV11-2

cdr3_nt: TGTGCCAGCAGCCAATCCGGGTGGCAGCCCCAGCATTTT
cdr3_aa: CASSQSGWQPQHF
clone_size: -
d_call: -
j_call: TRBJ1-5
v_call: TRBV14